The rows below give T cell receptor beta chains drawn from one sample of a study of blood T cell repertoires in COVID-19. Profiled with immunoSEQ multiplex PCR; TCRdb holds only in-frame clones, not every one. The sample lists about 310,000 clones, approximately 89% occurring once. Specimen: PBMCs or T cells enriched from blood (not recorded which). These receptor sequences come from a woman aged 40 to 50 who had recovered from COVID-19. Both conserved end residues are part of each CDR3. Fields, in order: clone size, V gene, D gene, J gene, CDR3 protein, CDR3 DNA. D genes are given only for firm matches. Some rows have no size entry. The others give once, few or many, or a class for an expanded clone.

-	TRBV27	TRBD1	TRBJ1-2	CTLQGALNYGYTF	TGTACTCTGCAGGGGGCCCTTAACTATGGCTACACCTTC
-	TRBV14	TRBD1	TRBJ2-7	CASSHLSGLGQGFYEQYF	TGTGCCAGCAGCCATCTGTCGGGTTTGGGACAGGGTTTCTACGAGCAGTACTTC
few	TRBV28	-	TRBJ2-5	CASSSTPTGQETQYF	TGTGCCAGCAGTTCAACACCGACAGGACAAGAGACCCAGTACTTC
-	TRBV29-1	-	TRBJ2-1	CSVEAGNRGEQFF	TGCAGCGTTGAGGCGGGAAATAGAGGTGAGCAGTTCTTC
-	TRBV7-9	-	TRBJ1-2	CASSPSGSSERNYGYTF	TGTGCCAGCAGCCCTAGCGGGTCTTCGGAGCGGAACTATGGCTACACCTTC
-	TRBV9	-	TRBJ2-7	CASSVDGQEQYF	TGTGCCAGCAGCGTAGATGGACAGGAGCAGTACTTC
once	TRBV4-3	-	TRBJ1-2	CASSQDRGAGGYTF	TGCGCCAGCAGCCAAGATCGGGGGGCGGGTGGCTACACCTTC
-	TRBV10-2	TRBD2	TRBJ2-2	CASSESLAAYTGELFF	TGCGCCAGCAGTGAGTCCCTAGCGGCGTACACCGGGGAGCTGTTTTTT
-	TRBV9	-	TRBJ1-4	CASSVDRKNEKLFF	TGTGCCAGCAGCGTAGACAGGAAGAATGAAAAACTGTTTTTT
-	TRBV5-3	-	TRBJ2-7	CARGLIQDSYEQYF	TGTGCCAGAGGCCTAATACAGGATTCCTACGAGCAGTACTTC
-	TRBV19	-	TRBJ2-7	CASSPEAGRGNYEQYF	TGTGCCAGTAGCCCAGAGGCGGGACGGGGAAACTACGAGCAGTACTTC
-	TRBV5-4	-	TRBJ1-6	CASTGGNSPLHF	TGTGCCAGCACAGGAGGGAATTCACCCCTCCACTTT
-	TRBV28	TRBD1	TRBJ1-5	CASRPGTGAYQPQHF	TGTGCCAGCAGGCCCGGGACAGGGGCGTATCAGCCCCAGCATTTT
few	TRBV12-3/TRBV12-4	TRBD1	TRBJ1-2	CASTDRLGGYTF	TGTGCCAGCACGGACAGGCTGGGTGGCTACACCTTC